These 15 T cell receptor beta chains came from one sample sequenced in a study of blood T cell repertoires in COVID-19 (TCRdb year 2020). To prepare the library, the immunoSEQ multiplex PCR assay was applied. In its TCRdb copy, this immuneACCESS table keeps in-frame sequences only and misses some clones. Where compared with another copy, unresolved V genes explain less than half of these, and the others have no known cause. For this sample the table gives roughly 50,000 clones, of which 75% to 90% were detected only once. The ten largest account for more than 25% of the sample. Input material: peripheral blood. The receptor set was obtained from an elderly woman with COVID-19, enrolled during active disease.

The chain combines TRBV6-2 or TRBV6-3 with TRBJ2-1; 10 bases line up with TRBD2. CDR3 length equals 15 residues. Per germline, CDR1 MNHEY and CDR2 SVGEGT. V lost 5 bases to trimming and J lost 4 bases; unmatched junction nucleotides: 5. CDR3 coding DNA: TGTGCCAGCAGTCGTCTAGCGGGGGTTTACAATGAGCAGTTCTTC. It yields the protein CASSRLAGVYNEQFF.

The chain recombines TRBV19 with TRBJ2-1; a possible D gene is TRBD1 (7 bases). Germline values: CDR1 LNHDA, CDR2 SQIVND (reference sequence). This CDR3 spans 18 amino acids. V lost 6 bases and J lost 0, with 21 bases in between. CDR3: CASRWGAGQPSSYNEQFF. For the CDR3, the DNA is TGTGCCAGTAGGTGGGGGGCGGGACAGCCAAGCTCCTACAATGAGCAGTTCTTC. Full variable domain (remainder filled in from reference TRBV19 and TRBJ2-1): DGGITQSPKYLFRKEGQNVTLSCEQNLNHDAMYWYRQDPGQGLRLIYYSQIVNDFQKGDIAEGYSVSREKKESFPLTVTSAQKNPTAFYLCASRWGAGQPSSYNEQFFGPGTRLTVL.

This clone was seen just once. V is TRBV6-5 and J is TRBJ1-2; TRBD1 matches 7 bases. The V segment lost 0 bases and the J segment 0 bases; nucleotides outside the gene matches: 4. This CDR3 has 16 amino acids. Germline-derived CDR1 and CDR2 are MNHEY and SVGAGI. In DNA, the CDR3 is TGTGCCAGCAGTTACTCTTACGGGACAGCTAACTATGGCTACACCTTC. Residues: CASSYSYGTANYGYTF.

This clone appeared once. The chain uses TRBV5-1 and TRBJ2-5; 12 nucleotides agree with TRBD2. V lost 3 bases, J lost 1 base, and 10 bases stayed unmatched. Germline V gene data show CDR1 as SGHRS and CDR2 as YFSETQ. The CDR3 is 18 residues long. CDR3 sequence reads: CASSWGTSGRGSQETQYF. The CDR3 coding sequence is TGCGCCAGCAGCTGGGGGACTAGCGGGCGGGGGAGCCAAGAGACCCAGTACTTC. The whole variable domain, filled in from reference TRBV5-1 and TRBJ2-5, reads KAGVTQTPRYLIKTRGQQVTLSCSPISGHRSVSWYQQTPGQGLQFLFEYFSETQRNKGNFPGRFSGRQFSNSRSEMNVSTLELGDSALYLCASSWGTSGRGSQETQYFGPGTRLLVL.

This chain links TRBV4-3 with TRBJ2-5, with 8 bases aligning to TRBD1. The germline V gene encodes CDR1 LGHNA and CDR2 YSLEER. The V gene end was trimmed by 4 bases and the J gene end by 1 base; junction bases not matched to a gene: 2. This CDR3 region has 14 residues. The CDR3 coding sequence is TGCGCCAGCAGCCTTACAGGGGGCCAAGAGACCCAGTACTTC. Translation gives CASSLTGGQETQYF.

V is TRBV6-2 or TRBV6-3 and J is TRBJ1-5, with D perhaps matching TRBD1 (6 bases). Germline loops: CDR1 MNHEY, CDR2 SVGEGT. V was cut by 2 bases and J by 4 bases, with 12 bases left in between. The CDR3 is 15 residues long. This CDR3 is CASSYNRVGNQPQHF. DNA of the CDR3: TGTGCCAGCAGTTACAACAGGGTGGGGAATCAGCCCCAGCATTTT.

V usage is TRBV15 and J usage is TRBJ2-1; 8 nucleotides line up with TRBD1. Germline V gives CDR1 LNHNV, CDR2 YYDKDF (reference sequence). The CDR3 totals 17 residues. The trim removed 3 bases at V and 0 bases at J, leaving 7 bases unmatched. This CDR3 reads CATSSPPGQGSYNEQFF. The CDR3 coding sequence is TGTGCCACCAGCAGCCCCCCCGGACAGGGCTCCTACAATGAGCAGTTCTTC.

V and J are TRBV6-2 or TRBV6-3 and TRBJ1-1; no clear D gene. The germline CDR1 and CDR2 sequences are MNHEY and SVGEGT. The CDR3 is 13 amino acids. The V end lost 2 bases, the J end lost 1 base, and 5 bases lay between the germline ends. CDR3 sequence reads: CASSYGQNTEAFF. CDR3 nucleotides: TGTGCCAGCAGTTACGGGCAGAACACTGAAGCTTTCTTT.

The rearrangement uses TRBV6-6 and TRBJ1-3, with D possibly matching TRBD1 (6 bases). The CDR3 is 16 residues long. The V and J ends lost 5 bases and 0 bases respectively, with 14 bases between them. Germline V gene lookup returns CDR1 MNHNY and CDR2 SVGAGI (reference sequence). The CDR3 coding sequence is TGTGCCAGCAGTAAAGACAGGTTAAGCTCTGGAAACACCATATATTTT. Its translation is CASSKDRLSSGNTIYF.

The chain recombines TRBV28 with TRBJ2-2; 10 bases map to TRBD2. Germline V gene sequence: CDR1 MDHEN, CDR2 SYDVKM. The CDR3 length is 15 residues. With 4 bases clipped from V and 4 bases from J, the junction kept 3 bases outside the gene matches. The CDR3 is CASSSSGRGTGELFF. DNA for the CDR3: TGTGCCAGCAGTTCTAGCGGGAGAGGCACCGGGGAGCTGTTTTTT.

This clone occurred once. The rearrangement joins TRBV5-1 to TRBJ2-5, with D perhaps matching TRBD1 (5 bases). The CDR3 extends over 13 amino acids. V was pared by 3 bases and J by 4 bases, with 10 bases between. Germline CDR1 SGHRS, CDR2 YFSETQ. The CDR3 loop is CASSYGQGETQYF. CDR3 DNA: TGCGCCAGCAGCTACGGACAAGGAGAGACCCAGTACTTC.

Concerning this clone itself: The same CDR3 can be traced to other DNA sequences in this sample. The chain is built from TRBV5-1 and TRBJ2-7; tentatively, D is TRBD1 (5 bases). The CDR3 is made up of 16 amino acids. V was trimmed by 0 bases and J by 0 bases, leaving 13 bases between them. Germline lookup yields CDR1 SGHRS and CDR2 YFSETQ. The CDR3 is CASSLGTGTLSYEQYF. The CDR3 DNA reads TGCGCCAGCAGCTTGGGAACAGGAACCCTCTCCTACGAGCAGTACTTC.

CDR3 region: CASSPVQGTGELFF. The CDR3 DNA is TGTGCCAGCTCACCCGTTCAGGGCACCGGGGAGCTGTTTTTT. The V call is TRBV18, the J call TRBJ2-2; possibly TRBD1 for D (5 bases). CDR3 length: 14 amino acids. Per the germline V gene, CDR1 is KGHSH and CDR2 is LQKENI. Trimming took off 3 bases at V and 4 bases at J, with 9 bases between the two ends.

The genes are TRBV29-1 and TRBJ1-1; 9 nucleotides line up with TRBD1. V lost 7 bases, J lost 1 base, and 4 bases stayed unmatched. CDR1 and CDR2 from the germline V gene are SQVTM and ANQGSEA. The CDR3 extends over 13 amino acids. The CDR3 nucleotides read TGCAGCGCCAAACAGGGGGCGAACACTGAAGCTTTCTTT. Its protein is CSAKQGANTEAFF.

This clone was counted only a few times. This chain uses TRBV6-2 or TRBV6-3 with TRBJ2-3, with unresolved D. The CDR3 runs to 16 residues. Germline-derived CDR1 and CDR2 are MNHEY and SVGEGT. V gave up 6 bases and J gave up 2 bases, with 18 bases separating them. For the CDR3, the DNA is TGTGCCAGCAGCAGCGAAGCCCGTTTATCCACAGATACGCAGTATTTT. This encodes CASSSEARLSTDTQYF.